This TCR beta chain was found in a study of PD-1 blockade in mismatch repair-deficient tumors. Clones were sequenced by immunoSEQ multiplex PCR, and TCRdb holds only the in-frame ones, with some missing. The sample has about 14,000 clones; approximately 86% are singletons. The V gene end was trimmed by 0 bases and the J gene end by 4 bases; junction bases not matched to a gene: 4. The CDR3 runs 16 residues. Germline values: CDR1 SGDLS, CDR2 YYNGEE. Time point described: 10-day in vitro stimulation with candidate neoantigen peptide 6. Mismatch repair deficiency was confirmed in all patients, by PCR or immunohistochemistry. Baseline for clone expansion was a parallel culture with no peptide. On this clone: The antigen remains unidentified.

Specimen: cells cultured in vitro, collected from a patient treated with pembrolizumab. This clonotype was obtained from an adult with mismatch repair-deficient cancer. This chain uses TRBV9 with TRBJ2-2; TRBD2 aligns across 9 bases. The CDR3 sequence: CASSVVAGVSTGELFF. The CDR3 DNA sequence: TGTGCCAGCAGCGTAGTAGCGGGAGTGAGCACCGGGGAGCTGTTTTTT.